Described below is a single T cell receptor beta chain sequence and its context. With 3 bases removed from V and 1 base from J, the gap between germline ends came to 6 bases. The CDR3 runs 13 residues. In germline, CDR1 is SGHTA, CDR2 FQGTGA. This sample was taken from a study of technical replicates of blood from several donors. Here immunoSEQ multiplex PCR was the method, and the copy in TCRdb shows in-frame clones only, minus some. The sample holds tens of thousands of clones; around 95% are singletons and the top ten take more than 0.35%. The receptor's source is a human donor in good health. The J gene is TRBJ2-5, the V gene TRBV7-3; a possible D gene is TRBD1 (5 bases). The sequencing input was T cells isolated from PBMCs. In DNA form, the CDR3 reads TGTGCCAGCAGCTTGACAGTCCAAGAGACCCAGTACTTC. Translation gives CASSLTVQETQYF.